The 23 T cell receptor beta chains listed next were all sequenced from one sample in a study of blood T cell repertoires in COVID-19. Measured with immunoSEQ multiplex PCR; TCRdb has only the in-frame clones, and not every one. The sample lists approximately 90,000 clones; roughly 83% were seen once. The sequenced sample was peripheral blood. The receptors were sampled from a woman at least 80 years old with active or convalescent COVID-19.

This rearrangement joins TRBV9 to TRBJ2-3, with a weak D call TRBD2 (5 bases). Per the germline V gene, CDR1 is SGDLS and CDR2 is YYNGEE. The CDR3 is 18 amino acids. V was pared by 0 bases and J by 2 bases, with 19 bases between. As DNA, the CDR3 is TGTGCCAGCAGCGTAGCCGGGGTCTCAGCGGTTAACACAGATACGCAGTATTTT. Protein: CASSVAGVSAVNTDTQYF.

The CDR3 region has the DNA TGCGCCAGCAGCCCGCGACAGGGGGCGCCTGGGGCCAACGTCCTGACTTTC. Its protein is CASSPRQGAPGANVLTF. The chain employs TRBV5-1 and TRBJ2-6; 10 nucleotides line up with TRBD1. Germline loops: CDR1 SGHRS, CDR2 YFSETQ. V lost 4 bases and J lost 2; bases outside the gene matches: 6. This CDR3 has 17 amino acids.

This chain's CDR3 is CASSQDLRGSAFF. In DNA, the CDR3 is TGTGCCAGCAGCCAAGATTTGCGGGGCTCGGCTTTCTTT. This rearrangement joins TRBV3-1 (or the pseudogene TRBV3-2) to TRBJ1-1, with D maybe TRBD1 (5 bases). V lost 0 bases and J lost 11, with 13 bases in between. This CDR3 is built from 13 residues. From germline, CDR1 is LGHDT and CDR2 YNNKEL (reference sequence).

The J gene is TRBJ1-2, the V gene TRBV9; weak D call: TRBD1 (6 bases). The V end was cut by 0 bases, the J end by 7 bases, with 10 bases between. Germline values: CDR1 SGDLS, CDR2 YYNGEE. This CDR3 region has 13 residues. This CDR3 reads CASSVALGGGYTF. CDR3 nucleotides: TGTGCCAGCAGCGTAGCTCTAGGGGGTGGCTACACCTTC.

This clone was found a few times. The chain couples TRBV10-3 to TRBJ1-1; D might be TRBD1 (5 bases). Trimming stripped 2 bases from V and 5 bases from J, with 9 bases between. This CDR3 comprises 13 residues. Germline loops: CDR1 ENHRY, CDR2 SYGVKD. CDR3 amino acids: CAISEEQGTEAFF. The CDR3 DNA follows: TGTGCCATCAGTGAGGAGCAGGGAACTGAAGCTTTCTTT.

This clone appeared a few times. The chain couples TRBV7-2 to TRBJ1-2, with 11 bases that match TRBD1. Germline V gene data show CDR1 as SGHTA and CDR2 as FQGNSA. The CDR3 runs 15 residues. V gave up 5 bases and J gave up 6 bases; unmatched junction bases: 8. Here the CDR3 reads CASSQGQGGIDGYTF. CDR3 nucleotide sequence: TGTGCCAGCAGCCAGGGACAGGGGGGGATCGATGGCTACACCTTC.

This chain connects TRBV7-8 to TRBJ2-5; 9 bases agree with TRBD1. This CDR3 contains 15 residues. Germline V lookup: CDR1 SGHVS, CDR2 FQNEAQ. The junction had 9 bases not matched to a gene; V was cut back by 6 bases and J by 4 bases. The CDR3 sequence is CASRRSGTGRETQYF. The CDR3 DNA is TGTGCCAGCAGGCGATCCGGGACAGGGAGAGAGACCCAGTACTTC.

The CDR3 loop is CASSPIQGKGTEAFF. The CDR3 DNA is TGTGCCAGCTCACCGATACAGGGTAAGGGTACTGAAGCTTTCTTT. The chain uses TRBV18 and TRBJ1-1, with a weak D call TRBD1 (6 bases). The CDR3 is made up of 15 amino acids. Per the germline V gene, CDR1 is KGHSH and CDR2 is LQKENI. Trimming removed 3 bases from V and 5 bases from J, with 16 bases in between.

The rearrangement joins TRBV5-6 to TRBJ1-5; D is perhaps TRBD1 (6 bases). The CDR3 totals 14 residues. V lost 4 bases and J 7 bases, leaving 15 bases between the germline ends. Germline lookup yields CDR1 SGHDT and CDR2 YYEEEE. CDR3 amino acids: CASSAYRAGQPQHF. CDR3 nucleotides: TGTGCCAGCAGCGCCTACAGGGCTGGACAGCCCCAGCATTTT.

This chain links TRBV14 with TRBJ2-2; D ambiguous. V shed 4 bases and J shed 5 bases, with 11 bases lying between them. The CDR3 spans 14 residues. Germline V gene data show CDR1 as SGHDN and CDR2 as FVKESK. CDR3 region: CASSPPPETGELFF. Written as DNA, the CDR3 is TGTGCCAGCAGCCCGCCCCCCGAGACCGGGGAGCTGTTTTTT.

V usage is TRBV3-1 (or the pseudogene TRBV3-2) and J usage is TRBJ2-5; D not resolved. Germline V gene lookup returns CDR1 LGHDT and CDR2 YNNKEL (reference sequence). This CDR3 is 13 amino acids long. The V gene lost 3 bases and the J gene lost 5 bases, with 10 bases spanning the gap. In nucleotides, the CDR3 is TGTGCCAGCAGCCACCTCGGGTTGGAGACCCAGTACTTC. Translated, it gives CASSHLGLETQYF.

This chain links TRBV5-4 with TRBJ2-5, with D possibly matching TRBD2 (6 bases). From germline, CDR1 is SGHNT and CDR2 YYREEE (reference sequence). CDR3 size: 13 residues. The germline V and J ends were trimmed by 4 bases and 5 bases, with 12 bases remaining between them. The CDR3: CASSRAEGETQYF. In DNA form, the CDR3 reads TGTGCCAGCAGCCGTGCGGAGGGGGAGACCCAGTACTTC. The variable domain in full, with the rest retrieved from reference TRBV5-4 and TRBJ2-5, is ETGVTQSPTHLIKTRGQQVTLRCSSQSGHNTVSWYQQALGQGPQFIFQYYREEENGRGNFPPRFSGLQFPNYSSELNVNALELDDSALYLCASSRAEGETQYFGPGTRLLVL.

The V gene is TRBV29-1, the J gene TRBJ1-4; D may be TRBD1 (5 bases). Per germline, CDR1 SQVTM and CDR2 ANQGSEA. V was trimmed by 6 bases and J by 17 bases, leaving 22 bases between them. This CDR3 is built from 12 residues. The CDR3 sequence: CSVLIMAGPTFF. The CDR3 nucleotides are TGCAGCGTGTTAATCATGGCAGGGCCCACTTTTTTT.

The gene calls are TRBV6-2 or TRBV6-3 and TRBJ2-2; TRBD2 is a possible D gene (6 bases). There are 15 residues in the CDR3. Germline V gene data show CDR1 as MNHEY and CDR2 as SVGEGT. V was clipped by 8 bases and J by 5 bases, with 18 bases between them. The CDR3 here is CASGRFGGTTGELFF. CDR3 nucleotides: TGTGCCAGCGGCCGGTTTGGGGGGACGACCGGGGAGCTGTTTTTT.

V and J are TRBV27 and TRBJ1-1; D is perhaps TRBD1 (5 bases). V was clipped by 5 bases and J by 3 bases, with 31 bases between them. Germline V gene data show CDR1 as MNHEY and CDR2 as SMNVEV (reference sequence). The CDR3 consists of 20 residues. DNA for the CDR3: TGTGCCAGCAGTCCCCTTCATTTACGCTGGGGGGACGAGGTTGACACTGAAGCTTTCTTT. Translated, it gives CASSPLHLRWGDEVDTEAFF.

This chain connects TRBV5-1 to TRBJ1-1; D may be TRBD1 (5 bases). The CDR3 length is 14 residues. The V gene lost 0 bases and the J gene lost 2 bases, with 8 bases spanning the gap. CDR1 is SGHRS, CDR2 YFSETQ, per germline. CDR3 sequence: CASSLEDINTEAFF. CDR3 nucleotide sequence: TGCGCCAGCAGCTTGGAGGACATCAACACTGAAGCTTTCTTT.

Remarks on this clone: Germline is not matched at one junction end, which may reflect a read error. The V and J genes are TRBV13 and TRBJ2-1; the match to TRBD2 covers 7 bases. The CDR3 has 11 residues. The germline V gene encodes CDR1 PRHDT and CDR2 FYEKMQ (reference sequence). The CDR3 coding sequence is TGTGCCAGCAGCCTAGGACTAGTACTGTTCTTC. It specifies CASSLGLVLFF.

This clone has a single count. V gene TRBV30 combines with J gene TRBJ1-4, with TRBD1 identical over 7 bases. The V gene end was trimmed by 2 bases and the J gene end by 4 bases; junction bases not matched to a gene: 7. Germline CDR1 GTSNPN, CDR2 SVGIG (reference sequence). The CDR3 is made up of 15 amino acids. The CDR3 region has the DNA TGTGCCTGGAGTCCGCGGGACAGCCTTAATGAAAAACTGTTTTTT. Amino acid sequence: CAWSPRDSLNEKLFF.

The gene calls are TRBV11-2 and TRBJ2-5; 9 positions match TRBD1. With V trimmed by 1 base and J by 1 base, 4 bases remained unmatched. This CDR3 comprises 16 residues. Germline lookup yields CDR1 SGHAT and CDR2 FQNNGV. CDR3 protein: CASSLAPTGGQETQYF. CDR3 DNA: TGTGCCAGCAGCTTAGCCCCGACAGGGGGCCAAGAGACCCAGTACTTC.

The chain carries TRBV2 and TRBJ1-1, with D perhaps matching TRBD1 (6 bases). CDR3 length: 13 amino acids. The V end was cut by 6 bases, the J end by 1 base, with 9 bases between. Germline assignment: CDR1 SNHLY and CDR2 FYNNEI. CDR3 sequence (DNA): TGTGCCAGCAGGGGACACCCGAACACTGAAGCTTTCTTT. This translates into CASRGHPNTEAFF.

This chain joins TRBV7-3 and TRBJ2-1; a weak D match, TRBD2 (5 bases). V was pared by 1 base and J by 4 bases, with 5 bases between. The CDR3 consists of 13 residues. Germline values: CDR1 SGHTA, CDR2 FQGTGA. The CDR3 sequence is CASSLRGYNEQFF. CDR3 coding DNA: TGTGCCAGCAGCTTAAGAGGGTACAATGAGCAGTTCTTC. The variable domain in full, completed from reference TRBV7-3 and TRBJ2-1, reads GAGVSQTPSNKVTEKGKYVELRCDPISGHTALYWYRQSLGQGPEFLIYFQGTGAADDSGLPNDRFFAVRPEGSVSTLKIQRTERGDSAVYLCASSLRGYNEQFFGPGTRLTVL.

The chain is built from TRBV19 and TRBJ2-2, with 8 positions matching TRBD2. CDR1 is LNHDA and CDR2 is SQIVND in the germline V gene (reference sequence). The V gene end was trimmed by 10 bases and the J gene end by 0 bases; junction bases not matched to a gene: 10. This CDR3 has 16 residues. The CDR3 reads CATKSRGDANTGELFF. CDR3 in DNA: TGTGCCACGAAATCGCGGGGGGACGCGAACACCGGGGAGCTGTTTTTT.

Only one count was recorded for this clone. This chain joins TRBV21-1 and TRBJ2-7; the table assigns TRBD2, which was not confirmed against the DNA. TRBV21-1 is listed as a pseudogene. CDR3 length equals 14 residues. Written as DNA, the CDR3 is TGTGCCAGCAGCCCATGGGAGGAGGGGCAGGAGCAGTACTTC. This codes for CASSPWEEGQEQYF.